This TCR beta chain was sequenced during a study of shared clonotypes between healthy human individuals. Repertoires were generated with immunoSEQ multiplex PCR, while TCRdb's copy carries only in-frame clones and drops some. The table records 2,500,000 or so clones, around nine tenths of them present only once. The origin of this receptor is a man between 18 and 29 years old in good health. The sequenced sample was naive CD4+ T cells sorted from blood. Subset specified: CD45RA+ positively selected.

CDR3 DNA sequence: TGTGCCAGCAGCTCGGAGTCGAACACCGGGGAGCTGTTTTTT. It codes for CASSSESNTGELFF. The V call is TRBV7-2, the J call TRBJ2-2; D gene uncertain. CDR1 is SGHTA and CDR2 is FQGNSA in the germline V gene. The CDR3 extends over 14 amino acids. Trimming pared 4 bases from V and 0 bases from J, leaving 6 bases between.